The rows below give T cell receptor beta chains drawn from one sample of a study of blood T cell repertoires in COVID-19. Profiled with immunoSEQ multiplex PCR; TCRdb holds only in-frame clones, not every one. The sample shows roughly 670,000 clones, more than 80% of them seen only once. The sample comprised peripheral blood. Receptors originate from a woman aged 18 to 35 with acute or convalescent COVID-19. The CDR3 runs from the conserved cysteine through the conserved F or W.

J gene | CDR3 length | V gene | CDR3 protein
TRBJ1-4 | 15 | TRBV4-1 | CASSFSQGPGEKLFF
TRBJ1-1 | 12 | TRBV12-3/TRBV12-4 | CASSERGSGAFF
TRBJ1-1 | 16 | TRBV2 | CASSAKPGGVGTEAFF
TRBJ2-7 | 10 | TRBV6-6 | CASYQYEQYF
TRBJ2-1 | 16 | TRBV27 | CASSLSRTSGGPYLFF
TRBJ1-2 | 14 | TRBV9 | CASSLGDRAEGYTF
TRBJ1-2 | 12 | TRBV5-6 | CASSLRGYGYTF
TRBJ1-2 | 14 | TRBV7-9 | CASSWAGQEYGYTF
TRBJ2-1 | 14 | TRBV2 | CASSEDSLYNEQFF
TRBJ2-2 | 13 | TRBV3-1/TRBV3-2 | CASSQRRVGELFF
TRBJ1-1 | 16 | TRBV4-2 | CASSHSNRGPNTEAFF
TRBJ1-5 | 20 | TRBV18 | CASSPLPGQGLSGSNQPQHF
TRBJ1-1 | 13 | TRBV5-6 | CASSVTGYAEAFF
TRBJ1-6 | 16 | TRBV7-2 | CASSLVGTGGNSPLHF
TRBJ2-1 | 16 | TRBV24-1 | CATSDLKPTGRNEQFF
TRBJ1-4 | 14 | TRBV4-3 | CASSQESQGGKLFF
TRBJ1-6 | 12 | TRBV28 | CASSLPGIPLHF
TRBJ1-1 | 13 | TRBV10-3 | CAISESQGVEAFF
TRBJ2-2 | 13 | TRBV25-1 | CASSVGQAGELFF
TRBJ1-1 | 13 | TRBV29-1 | CSVRTGYNTEAFF
TRBJ1-2 | 17 | TRBV18 | CASSAGTGGAGDYGYTF
TRBJ1-3 | 13 | TRBV5-1 | CASGQAPGNTIYF
TRBJ2-1 | 18 | TRBV6-2/TRBV6-3 | CASSYSVLGMGSYNEQFF
TRBJ1-2 | 13 | TRBV29-1 | CSVTGTLTGGYTF
TRBJ2-5 | 11 | TRBV20-1 | CSVRGQETQYF
TRBJ1-6 | 15 | TRBV4-1 | CASSQTQGSAAPLHF
TRBJ2-1 | 18 | TRBV7-8 | CASSSEGLAASSYNEQFF
TRBJ1-1 | 13 | TRBV27 | CASRQGGFTEAFF
TRBJ2-5 | 16 | TRBV28 | CASTIIAGGPQETQYF
TRBJ2-3 | 16 | TRBV4-2 | CASSHSGGISTDTQYF
TRBJ1-2 | 14 | TRBV5-6 | CASSSRQGRSSYTF
TRBJ1-2 | 17 | TRBV2 | CASSPIGTGKLGYGYTF
TRBJ1-3 | 10 | TRBV5-8 | CASVRGPPVF
TRBJ1-4 | 13 | TRBV2 | CASWGQGGEKLFF
TRBJ2-1 | 16 | TRBV18 | CASSPRNSGGEGEQFF
TRBJ2-7 | 13 | TRBV7-9 | CASSTDRGMEQYF
TRBJ2-3 | 14 | TRBV19 | CASNDGTSTDTQYF
TRBJ2-2 | 17 | TRBV5-1 | CASSLASGRGVTGELFF
TRBJ1-1 | 11 | TRBV20-1 | CSATGDTEAFF
TRBJ1-2 | 15 | TRBV7-2 | CASSQYGQTNYGYTF
TRBJ2-7 | 14 | TRBV15 | CATSRDVGGDEQYF
TRBJ2-3 | 13 | TRBV18 | CASSPPGADTQYF
TRBJ1-5 | 13 | TRBV7-9 | CASSLGPNQPQHF
TRBJ2-3 | 16 | TRBV28 | CASSFSSQGGTDTQYF
TRBJ2-1 | 17 | TRBV9 | CASSVGRTPEEYNEQFF
TRBJ2-5 | 15 | TRBV5-6 | CASSLFLQGQETQYF
TRBJ1-6 | 15 | TRBV9 | CASSVGSQINSPLHF
TRBJ2-7 | 17 | TRBV21-1 | CASSKGKRDRGPYEQYF
TRBJ1-6 | 15 | TRBV7-2 | CASSLLQGINSPLHF
TRBJ2-5 | 15 | TRBV3-1/TRBV3-2 | CASSSQMGGGAAQYF
TRBJ2-3 | 15 | TRBV7-2 | CASSLTSGGTNTQYF
TRBJ1-2 | 13 | TRBV6-5 | CASSSRDTYGYTF
TRBJ1-2 | 14 | TRBV19 | CASSPTGEYGGYTF
TRBJ2-1 | 12 | TRBV7-6 | CASSSRVHEQFF
TRBJ1-3 | 16 | TRBV30 | CAWSEYRAGSGNTIYF
TRBJ1-1 | 19 | TRBV7-9 | CASSLKLLGTGGRGTEAFF
TRBJ1-2 | 14 | TRBV27 | CASSPPRTNYGYTF